This T cell receptor beta chain was observed in a study of T cells in tuberculosis. About the study: T cells were selected with CD1B tetramers loaded with glucose monomycolate.

Study-wide points: GMM-specific TCRs were nearer to active tuberculosis alpha repertoires, suggesting expansion.

At study entry, adolescents had tuberculin skin tests and IGRA screening. On average about 100,000 T cells per donor were immunosequenced. TCRdb's copy holds only in-frame clones and misses some; the assay was immunoSEQ multiplex PCR. The sample holds just under 45,000 clones, 94% seen once. V lost 5 bases to trimming and J lost 4 bases; unmatched junction nucleotides: 9. The CDR3 is made up of 14 amino acids. From germline, CDR1 is SQVTM and CDR2 ANQGSEA. Concerning this clone: Its cognate antigen is unknown.

This clonotype was obtained from a donor under 30 with latent tuberculosis or without tuberculosis infection. Some clones in this sample may be carry-over from other donors' samples. Specimen: PBMCs. The rearrangement links TRBV29-1 to TRBJ1-1; 8 bases fit TRBD1. CDR3 bases: TGCAGCGTTTTCCAGGGGGCGGGGAGCACTGAAGCTTTCTTT. Protein: CSVFQGAGSTEAFF.